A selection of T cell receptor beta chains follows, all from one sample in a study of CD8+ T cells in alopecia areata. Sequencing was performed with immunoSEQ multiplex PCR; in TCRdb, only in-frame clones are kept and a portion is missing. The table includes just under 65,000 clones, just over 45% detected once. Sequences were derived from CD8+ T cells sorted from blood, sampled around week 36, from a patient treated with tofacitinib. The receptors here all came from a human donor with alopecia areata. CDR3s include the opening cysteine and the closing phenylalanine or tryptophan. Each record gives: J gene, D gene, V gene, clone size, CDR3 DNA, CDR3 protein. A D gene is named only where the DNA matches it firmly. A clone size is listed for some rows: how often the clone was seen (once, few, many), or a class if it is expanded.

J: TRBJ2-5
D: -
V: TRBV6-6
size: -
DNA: TGTGCCAGCAGTCCCGACAGAAACCAAGAGACCCAGTACTTC
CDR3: CASSPDRNQETQYF

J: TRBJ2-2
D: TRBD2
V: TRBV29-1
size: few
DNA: TGCAGCGTCGCAACTAGCGGGGACACCGGGGAGCTGTTTTTT
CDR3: CSVATSGDTGELFF

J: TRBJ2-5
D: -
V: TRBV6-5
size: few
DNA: TGTGCCAGTTCCGGGGGCAGCACGAAAGAGACCCAGTACTTC
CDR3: CASSGGSTKETQYF

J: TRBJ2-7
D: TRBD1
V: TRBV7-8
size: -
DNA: TGTGCCAGCAGCTACGGGACAGGGGAATACGAGCAGTACTTC
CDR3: CASSYGTGEYEQYF

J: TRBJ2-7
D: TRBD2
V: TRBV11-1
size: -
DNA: TGTGCCAGCAGCTTAGCGATTACTAGCGGGAGAACCTACGAGCAGTACTTC
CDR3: CASSLAITSGRTYEQYF

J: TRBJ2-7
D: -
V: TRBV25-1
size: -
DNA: TGTGCCAGCAGTCACGCCTACGAGCAGTACTTC
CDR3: CASSHAYEQYF

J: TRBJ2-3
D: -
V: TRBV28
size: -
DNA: TGTGCCAGCAGCCCGGCGAGAAGCGCCTACACAGATACGCAGTATTTT
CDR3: CASSPARSAYTDTQYF

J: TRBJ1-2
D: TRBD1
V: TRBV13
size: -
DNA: TGTGCCAGCTACGGGACAGGGCACGGCTACACCTTC
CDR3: CASYGTGHGYTF

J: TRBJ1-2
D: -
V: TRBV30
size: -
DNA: TGTGCCGCCGACAAGAACTATGGCTACACCTTC
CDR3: CAADKNYGYTF

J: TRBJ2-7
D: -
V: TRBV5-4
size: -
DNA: TGTGCCAGCAGCCTAGTCGACAACTCCTACGAGCAGTACTTC
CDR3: CASSLVDNSYEQYF

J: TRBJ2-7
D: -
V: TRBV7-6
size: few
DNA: TGTGCCAGCAGCTTGGATATGAACCCACGAGGGGAGCAGTACTTC
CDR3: CASSLDMNPRGEQYF

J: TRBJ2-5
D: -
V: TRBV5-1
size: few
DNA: TGCGCCAGCAGCTTGCGGGGCCGGGAGACGATACAAGAGACCCAGTACTTC
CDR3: CASSLRGRETIQETQYF

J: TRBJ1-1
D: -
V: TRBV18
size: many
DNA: TGTGCCAGCTCACCACCGGTAGGCAGCAACACTGAAGCTTTCTTT
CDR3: CASSPPVGSNTEAFF

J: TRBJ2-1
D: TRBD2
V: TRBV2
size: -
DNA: TGTGCCAGCAGTGAGCGGGGGGATTACAATGAGCAGTTCTTC
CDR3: CASSERGDYNEQFF

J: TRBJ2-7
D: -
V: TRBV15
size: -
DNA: TGTGCCACCAGCAGAGATTTGGGGGCCCACGAGCAGTACTTC
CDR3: CATSRDLGAHEQYF

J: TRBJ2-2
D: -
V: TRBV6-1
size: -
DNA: TGTGCCAGCAGTGACAGGGGTGTTGAGGAGCTGTTTTTT
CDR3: CASSDRGVEELFF

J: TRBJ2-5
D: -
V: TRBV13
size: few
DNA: TGTGCCAGCAGCTCGAGACAGAAGCAAGAGACCCAGTACTTC
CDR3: CASSSRQKQETQYF

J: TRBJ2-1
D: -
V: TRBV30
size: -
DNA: TGTGCCTGGCAGGGGAGTACCGGGACTGGCGAGGAGGTTGAGCAGTTCTTC
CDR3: CAWQGSTGTGEEVEQFF

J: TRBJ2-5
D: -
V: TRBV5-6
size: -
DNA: TGTGCCAGCAGTTTGATCCGGTACCAAGAGACCCAGTACTTC
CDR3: CASSLIRYQETQYF

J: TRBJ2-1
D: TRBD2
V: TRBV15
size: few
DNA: TGTGCCACCAGCAGTGGAGCCGGTAGCGGGTTTGATGAGCAGTTCTTC
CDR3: CATSSGAGSGFDEQFF

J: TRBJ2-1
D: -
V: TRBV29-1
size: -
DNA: TGCAGCGTTGAAGATCCCGGTGGAGGCTCCTACAATGAGCAGTTCTTC
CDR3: CSVEDPGGGSYNEQFF

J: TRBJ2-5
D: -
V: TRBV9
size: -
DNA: TGTGCCAGCAGCGCCGCGCGGCAGGGAAAAGAGACCCAGTACTTC
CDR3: CASSAARQGKETQYF

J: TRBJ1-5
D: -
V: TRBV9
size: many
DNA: TGTGCCAGCAGCCTTGGAGGGAGCAATCAGCCCCAGCATTTT
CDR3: CASSLGGSNQPQHF

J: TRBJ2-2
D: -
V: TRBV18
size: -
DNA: TGTGCCAGCTCACCATTATCCCAGAACACCGGGGAGCTGTTTTTT
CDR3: CASSPLSQNTGELFF

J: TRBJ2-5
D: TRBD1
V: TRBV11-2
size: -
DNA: TGTGCCAGCAGTAGGGACAGGGGGTCCCAGTACTTC
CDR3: CASSRDRGSQYF

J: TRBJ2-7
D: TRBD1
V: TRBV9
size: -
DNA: TGTGCCAGCAGCCCGCGGACAGGGGTGATCTCCTACGAGCAGTACTTC
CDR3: CASSPRTGVISYEQYF

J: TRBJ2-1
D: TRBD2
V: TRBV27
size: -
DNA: TGTGCCAGCAGCCTTGCGGGAGGTTACAATGAGCAGTTCTTC
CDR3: CASSLAGGYNEQFF

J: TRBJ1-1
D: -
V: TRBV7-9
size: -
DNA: TGTGCCACCCTTTGGGGGCAGGTGGCTTTCTTT
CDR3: CATLWGQVAFF

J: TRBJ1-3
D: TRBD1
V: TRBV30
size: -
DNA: TGTGCCTGGCAGGGGGCATACTCTGGAAACACCATATATTTT
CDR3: CAWQGAYSGNTIYF

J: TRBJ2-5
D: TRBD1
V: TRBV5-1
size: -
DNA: TGCGCCAGCAGCTACCGGGACAGCCTGCAAGAGACCCAGTACTTC
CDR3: CASSYRDSLQETQYF

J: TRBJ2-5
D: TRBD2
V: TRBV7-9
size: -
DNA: TGTGCCAGCCTGCTAGGCCGACTAGCGGGGGTGGAAGAGACCCAGTACTTC
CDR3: CASLLGRLAGVEETQYF

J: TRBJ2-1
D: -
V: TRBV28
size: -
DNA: TGTGCCAGCAGTCCTGGATACGAGCAGTTCTTC
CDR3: CASSPGYEQFF

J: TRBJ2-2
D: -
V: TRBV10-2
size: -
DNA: TGCGCCAGCAGTTCTAATATAGGTCGGACCGGGGAGCTGTTTTTT
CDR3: CASSSNIGRTGELFF

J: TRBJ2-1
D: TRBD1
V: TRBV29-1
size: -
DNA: TGCAGCGTTGCATCAGGGGGCCTGTTCTTC
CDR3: CSVASGGLFF